The 20 T cell receptor beta chains presented below share a single source sample, sequenced in a study of T cell responses to AZD1222 COVID-19 vaccine. Data came from immunoSEQ multiplex PCR; TCRdb stores just in-frame clones and leaves some out. Among about 120,000 clones, 70% to 85% were seen once, and the ten largest hold about 6.2%. This sample comprised peripheral blood, obtained on day 0 of AZD1222 vaccination. The source of these receptors is an adult in good health.

The V and J genes are TRBV15 and TRBJ2-5; 12 nucleotides agree with TRBD2. Looked up from germline, CDR1 is LNHNV and CDR2 is YYDKDF (reference sequence). The CDR3 spans 20 residues. V was clipped by 3 bases and J by 0 bases; unmatched bases: 14. In nucleotides, the CDR3 is TGTGCCACCAGCAGTTGGGGCACTAGCGGGGGGCCGGGTTACCAAGAGACCCAGTACTTC. Its protein product is CATSSWGTSGGPGYQETQYF. The complete variable domain, with remaining parts taken from reference TRBV15 and TRBJ2-5, reads DAMVIQNPRYQVTQFGKPVTLSCSQTLNHNVMYWYQQKSSQAPKLLFHYYDKDFNNEADTPDNFQSRRPNTSFCFLDIRSPGLGDTAMYLCATSSWGTSGGPGYQETQYFGPGTRLLVL.

The genes are TRBV10-3 and TRBJ2-7; possibly TRBD1 for D (5 bases). Deletions cut 0 bases from V and 6 bases from J, with 15 bases between. The germline V gene encodes CDR1 ENHRY and CDR2 SYGVKD. This CDR3 spans 15 amino acids. The CDR3 coding sequence is TGTGCCATCAGTGAGTCGACAGAAAGTCGATTCGAGCAGTACTTC. It translates to CAISESTESRFEQYF.

The chain employs TRBV15 and TRBJ2-5; D not resolved. CDR1 and CDR2 (germline): LNHNV, YYDKDF (reference sequence). Deletions cut 3 bases from V and 0 bases from J, with 5 bases between. The CDR3 length is 13 residues. The CDR3 region has the DNA TGTGCCACCAGCAGGGGGTACCAAGAGACCCAGTACTTC. The encoded protein is CATSRGYQETQYF.

This rearrangement joins TRBV9 to TRBJ1-3; D perhaps matches TRBD1 (6 bases). This CDR3 region has 18 residues. The V and J ends lost 0 bases and 2 bases respectively, with 18 bases between them. Germline V gene lookup returns CDR1 SGDLS and CDR2 YYNGEE. The CDR3 reads CASSVGGWKTGTGNTIYF. For the CDR3, the DNA is TGTGCCAGCAGCGTAGGGGGGTGGAAAACAGGGACTGGAAACACCATATATTTT.

V and J are TRBV28 and TRBJ1-2; D possibly corresponds to TRBD1 (6 bases). Trimming left V 6 bases short and J 3 bases short, with 17 bases between. The length of the CDR3 is 15 residues. In germline, CDR1 is MDHEN, CDR2 SYDVKM. The CDR3 DNA follows: TGTGCCAGCAGATTTGGGGGCGCAGGGGACTATGGCTACACCTTC. Amino acid sequence: CASRFGGAGDYGYTF.

The chain is built from TRBV5-4 and TRBJ2-5; D gene unclear. Trimming took 0 bases from V and 4 from J, leaving 4 bases between them. Germline V gene sequence: CDR1 SGHNT, CDR2 YYREEE (reference sequence). The CDR3 sequence is 12 residues long. For the CDR3, the DNA is TGTGCCAGCAGCTTGGCCAGAGAGACCCAGTACTTC. Translated: CASSLARETQYF. Looking up the rest from reference TRBV5-4 and TRBJ2-5 gives the full variable domain: ETGVTQSPTHLIKTRGQQVTLRCSSQSGHNTVSWYQQALGQGPQFIFQYYREEENGRGNFPPRFSGLQFPNYSSELNVNALELDDSALYLCASSLARETQYFGPGTRLLVL.

The CDR3 spells CASSLPGRGRYEQYF. The CDR3 DNA reads as TGTGCCAGCAGCTTACCCGGCAGGGGTCGTTACGAGCAGTACTTC. The chain carries TRBV7-2 and TRBJ2-7, with TRBD1 as a possible D gene (6 bases). CDR1 and CDR2 (germline): SGHTA, FQGNSA. V was shortened by 2 bases and J by 4 bases, with 15 bases between the two germline ends. This CDR3 contains 15 residues.

This rearrangement joins TRBV6-2 or TRBV6-3 to TRBJ2-1; no firm D call. The CDR3 loop spans 11 amino acids. CDR1 is MNHEY, CDR2 SVGEGT, per germline. Between the trimmed V and J ends, which lost 4 bases and 10 bases, there was a span of 8 bases. CDR3 in amino acids: CASSLNREQFF. CDR3 nucleotides: TGTGCCAGCAGTTTGAACAGAGAGCAGTTCTTC.

V usage is TRBV30 and J usage is TRBJ1-2; D remains ambiguous. CDR1 and CDR2 (germline): GTSNPN, SVGIG (reference sequence). The CDR3 consists of 13 residues. Trimming took off 4 bases at V and 0 bases at J, with 9 bases between the two ends. The CDR3, as DNA: TGTGCCTGGAACTCTGCAGCTAACTATGGCTACACCTTC. This gives the protein CAWNSAANYGYTF.

This chain links TRBV3-1 (or the pseudogene TRBV3-2) with TRBJ2-7; 8 positions agree with TRBD2. CDR3 length: 15 residues. Trimming at V came to 0 bases and at J to 6 bases, leaving 7 bases not matched to a gene. The germline V gene encodes CDR1 LGHDT and CDR2 YNNKEL (reference sequence). The CDR3 DNA reads as TGTGCCAGCAGCCAAGATAGCGGGGCCGGGGGCGAGCAGTACTTC. This sequence encodes CASSQDSGAGGEQYF.

V gene TRBV6-5 combines with J gene TRBJ2-7; D ambiguous. Between the trimmed V and J ends, which lost 2 bases and 3 bases, there was a span of 14 bases. In germline, CDR1 is MNHEY, CDR2 SVGAGI. This CDR3 has 15 residues. DNA for the CDR3: TGTGCCAGCAGTTACAGGGCCCCAGCTCTCTACGAGCAGTACTTC. Translating gives CASSYRAPALYEQYF.

The chain uses TRBV7-9 and TRBJ2-7, with D possibly being TRBD2 (5 bases). V lost 5 bases, J lost 7 bases, and 12 bases lay in between. Germline CDR1 reads SEHNR; CDR2 reads FQNEAQ (reference sequence). The CDR3 loop spans 12 amino acids. CDR3 sequence (DNA): TGTGCCAGCAGCCCTCCCCCGGGGGAGCAGTACTTC. This codes for CASSPPPGEQYF.

The chain is built from TRBV30 and TRBJ1-1; D not resolved. There are 14 residues in the CDR3. Germline CDR1 GTSNPN, CDR2 SVGIG (reference sequence). Deletions cut 4 bases from V and 3 bases from J, with 15 bases between. The CDR3 DNA is TGTGCCTGGAAAGGCCAGGCCGGGCACACTGAAGCTTTCTTT. This sequence encodes CAWKGQAGHTEAFF.

This clone was picked up one time. This chain links TRBV3-1 (or the pseudogene TRBV3-2) with TRBJ1-2; a weak D match, TRBD1 (5 bases). V lost 7 bases and J lost 4, with 13 bases in between. In germline, CDR1 is LGHDT, CDR2 YNNKEL (reference sequence). This CDR3 is 13 amino acids long. The CDR3 coding sequence is TGTGCCAGCAACGGAGACAGCTCCTATGGCTACACCTTC. Translation gives CASNGDSSYGYTF.

This chain uses TRBV5-6 with TRBJ2-7, with D perhaps TRBD2 (6 bases). The CDR3 runs 11 residues. CDR1 SGHDT and CDR2 YYEEEE come from the germline V gene. The V end was cut by 6 bases, the J end by 4 bases, with 8 bases between. The CDR3 loop reads CASTRGYEQYF. CDR3 DNA: TGTGCCAGCACCCGGGGGTACGAGCAGTACTTC.

This clone was detected many times. The chain couples TRBV7-3 to TRBJ2-6; unclear D gene. Germline CDR1 is SGHTA and CDR2 is FQGTGA. Trimming took off 6 bases at V and 2 bases at J, with 8 bases between the two ends. This CDR3 region has 14 residues. The CDR3 sequence: CASSLGPGANVLTF. CDR3 bases: TGTGCCAGCAGTCTAGGGCCTGGGGCCAACGTCCTGACTTTC.

This clone was seen only once. This chain links TRBV12-3 or TRBV12-4 with TRBJ2-1, with no clear D. The V end lost 6 bases, the J end lost 6 bases, and 6 bases lay between the germline ends. The CDR3 consists of 11 residues. CDR3: CASRNFNEQFF. CDR3 sequence (DNA): TGTGCCAGCAGGAACTTCAATGAGCAGTTCTTC.

The chain combines TRBV28 with TRBJ1-4, with a weak D call TRBD1 (5 bases). The CDR3 contains 16 residues. Germline assignment: CDR1 MDHEN and CDR2 SYDVKM. Between the trimmed V and J ends, which lost 5 bases and 4 bases, there was a span of 17 bases. The DNA for the CDR3 is TGTGCCAGCAGTGCGATGCCGGGACCCTATAATGAAAAACTGTTTTTT. It is translated as CASSAMPGPYNEKLFF.

This clone was recorded once. This chain links TRBV5-1 with TRBJ1-2, with D perhaps TRBD1 (5 bases). V was pared by 3 bases and J by 5 bases, with 17 bases between. Germline V gene lookup returns CDR1 SGHRS and CDR2 YFSETQ. The CDR3 has 15 residues. CDR3 DNA: TGCGCCAGCAGCTCTAACCCCGGGACTCCGTATGGCTACACCTTC. Amino acid sequence: CASSSNPGTPYGYTF.

The chain uses TRBV14 and TRBJ1-5; D is unclear. Germline V gives CDR1 SGHDN, CDR2 FVKESK. The CDR3 length is 13 residues. The V and J ends lost 1 base and 7 bases respectively, with 8 bases between them. The CDR3 bases are TGTGCCAGCAGCCAAGGGTTATTGCAGCCCCAGCATTTT. Translating gives CASSQGLLQPQHF.